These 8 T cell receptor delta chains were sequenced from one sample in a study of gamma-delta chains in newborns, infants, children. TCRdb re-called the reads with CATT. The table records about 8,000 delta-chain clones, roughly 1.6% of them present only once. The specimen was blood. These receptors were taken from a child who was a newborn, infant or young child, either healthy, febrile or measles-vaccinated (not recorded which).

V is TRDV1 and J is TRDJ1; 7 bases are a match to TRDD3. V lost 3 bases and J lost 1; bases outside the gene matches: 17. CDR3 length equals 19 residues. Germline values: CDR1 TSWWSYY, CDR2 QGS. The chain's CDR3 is CALGDPPLRGGISTDKLIF. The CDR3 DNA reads TGTGCTCTTGGGGACCCCCCCCTACGCGGGGGGATCTCCACCGATAAACTCATCTTT.

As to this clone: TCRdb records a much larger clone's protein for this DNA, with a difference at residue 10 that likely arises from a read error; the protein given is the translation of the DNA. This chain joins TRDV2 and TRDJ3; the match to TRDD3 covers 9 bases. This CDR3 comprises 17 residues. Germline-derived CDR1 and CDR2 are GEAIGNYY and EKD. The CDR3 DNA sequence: TGTGCCTGTGACTGGGGGATAAGCTCCAGGGACACCCGACAGATGTTTTTC. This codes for CACDWGISSRDTRQMFF.

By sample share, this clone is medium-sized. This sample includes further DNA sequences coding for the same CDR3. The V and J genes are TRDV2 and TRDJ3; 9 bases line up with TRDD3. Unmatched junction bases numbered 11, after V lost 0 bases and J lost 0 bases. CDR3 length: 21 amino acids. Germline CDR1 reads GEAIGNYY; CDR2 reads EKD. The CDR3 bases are TGTGCCTGTGACACCCTTGTACTGGGGGAACTGAGCTCCTGGGACACCCGACAGATGTTTTTC. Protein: CACDTLVLGELSSWDTRQMFF.

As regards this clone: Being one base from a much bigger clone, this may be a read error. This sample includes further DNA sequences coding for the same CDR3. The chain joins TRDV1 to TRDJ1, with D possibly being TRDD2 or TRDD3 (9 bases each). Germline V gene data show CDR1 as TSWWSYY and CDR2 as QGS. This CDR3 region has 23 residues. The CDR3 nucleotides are TGTGCTCTTGGGGGACTCACCCCCTTCCTACTGGGGGACAGGTCACCGTTCACCGATAAACTCATATTT. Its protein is CALGGLTPFLLGDRSPFTDKLIF.

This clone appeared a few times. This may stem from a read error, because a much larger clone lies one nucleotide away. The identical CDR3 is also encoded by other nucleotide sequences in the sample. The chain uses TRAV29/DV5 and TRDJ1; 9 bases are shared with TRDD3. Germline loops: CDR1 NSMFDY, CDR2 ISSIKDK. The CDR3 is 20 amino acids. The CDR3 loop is CAAPTMGSRGIPQYTDKLIF. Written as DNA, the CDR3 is TGTGCAGCCCCGACCATGGGCTCCCGGGGGATACCTCAGTACACCGATAAGCTCATCTTT.

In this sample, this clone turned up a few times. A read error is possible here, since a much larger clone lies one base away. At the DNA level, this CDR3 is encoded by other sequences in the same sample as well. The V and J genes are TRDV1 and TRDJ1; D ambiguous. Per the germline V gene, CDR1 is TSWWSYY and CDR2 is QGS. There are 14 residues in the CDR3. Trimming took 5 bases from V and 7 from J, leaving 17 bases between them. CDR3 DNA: TGTGCTCTTGGGAAGCCCCACTTACCCGTTAAACTCATCTTT. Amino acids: CALGKPHLPVKLIF.

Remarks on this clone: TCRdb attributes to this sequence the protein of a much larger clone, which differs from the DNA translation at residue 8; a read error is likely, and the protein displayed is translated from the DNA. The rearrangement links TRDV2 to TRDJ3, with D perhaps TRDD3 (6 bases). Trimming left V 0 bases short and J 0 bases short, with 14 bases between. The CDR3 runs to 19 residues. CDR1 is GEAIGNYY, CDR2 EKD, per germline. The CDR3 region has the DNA TGTGCCTGTGACACCGTACTGAGGGATAACTCCTGGGACACCCGACAGATGTTTTTC. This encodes CACDTVLRDNSWDTRQMFF.

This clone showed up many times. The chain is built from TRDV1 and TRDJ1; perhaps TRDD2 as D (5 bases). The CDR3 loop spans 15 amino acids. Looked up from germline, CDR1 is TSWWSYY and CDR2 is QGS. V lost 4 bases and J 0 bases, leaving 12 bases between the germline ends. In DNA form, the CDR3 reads TGTGCTCTTGGGGGCGTCCTAACTAACACCGATAAACTCATCTTT. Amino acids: CALGGVLTNTDKLIF.